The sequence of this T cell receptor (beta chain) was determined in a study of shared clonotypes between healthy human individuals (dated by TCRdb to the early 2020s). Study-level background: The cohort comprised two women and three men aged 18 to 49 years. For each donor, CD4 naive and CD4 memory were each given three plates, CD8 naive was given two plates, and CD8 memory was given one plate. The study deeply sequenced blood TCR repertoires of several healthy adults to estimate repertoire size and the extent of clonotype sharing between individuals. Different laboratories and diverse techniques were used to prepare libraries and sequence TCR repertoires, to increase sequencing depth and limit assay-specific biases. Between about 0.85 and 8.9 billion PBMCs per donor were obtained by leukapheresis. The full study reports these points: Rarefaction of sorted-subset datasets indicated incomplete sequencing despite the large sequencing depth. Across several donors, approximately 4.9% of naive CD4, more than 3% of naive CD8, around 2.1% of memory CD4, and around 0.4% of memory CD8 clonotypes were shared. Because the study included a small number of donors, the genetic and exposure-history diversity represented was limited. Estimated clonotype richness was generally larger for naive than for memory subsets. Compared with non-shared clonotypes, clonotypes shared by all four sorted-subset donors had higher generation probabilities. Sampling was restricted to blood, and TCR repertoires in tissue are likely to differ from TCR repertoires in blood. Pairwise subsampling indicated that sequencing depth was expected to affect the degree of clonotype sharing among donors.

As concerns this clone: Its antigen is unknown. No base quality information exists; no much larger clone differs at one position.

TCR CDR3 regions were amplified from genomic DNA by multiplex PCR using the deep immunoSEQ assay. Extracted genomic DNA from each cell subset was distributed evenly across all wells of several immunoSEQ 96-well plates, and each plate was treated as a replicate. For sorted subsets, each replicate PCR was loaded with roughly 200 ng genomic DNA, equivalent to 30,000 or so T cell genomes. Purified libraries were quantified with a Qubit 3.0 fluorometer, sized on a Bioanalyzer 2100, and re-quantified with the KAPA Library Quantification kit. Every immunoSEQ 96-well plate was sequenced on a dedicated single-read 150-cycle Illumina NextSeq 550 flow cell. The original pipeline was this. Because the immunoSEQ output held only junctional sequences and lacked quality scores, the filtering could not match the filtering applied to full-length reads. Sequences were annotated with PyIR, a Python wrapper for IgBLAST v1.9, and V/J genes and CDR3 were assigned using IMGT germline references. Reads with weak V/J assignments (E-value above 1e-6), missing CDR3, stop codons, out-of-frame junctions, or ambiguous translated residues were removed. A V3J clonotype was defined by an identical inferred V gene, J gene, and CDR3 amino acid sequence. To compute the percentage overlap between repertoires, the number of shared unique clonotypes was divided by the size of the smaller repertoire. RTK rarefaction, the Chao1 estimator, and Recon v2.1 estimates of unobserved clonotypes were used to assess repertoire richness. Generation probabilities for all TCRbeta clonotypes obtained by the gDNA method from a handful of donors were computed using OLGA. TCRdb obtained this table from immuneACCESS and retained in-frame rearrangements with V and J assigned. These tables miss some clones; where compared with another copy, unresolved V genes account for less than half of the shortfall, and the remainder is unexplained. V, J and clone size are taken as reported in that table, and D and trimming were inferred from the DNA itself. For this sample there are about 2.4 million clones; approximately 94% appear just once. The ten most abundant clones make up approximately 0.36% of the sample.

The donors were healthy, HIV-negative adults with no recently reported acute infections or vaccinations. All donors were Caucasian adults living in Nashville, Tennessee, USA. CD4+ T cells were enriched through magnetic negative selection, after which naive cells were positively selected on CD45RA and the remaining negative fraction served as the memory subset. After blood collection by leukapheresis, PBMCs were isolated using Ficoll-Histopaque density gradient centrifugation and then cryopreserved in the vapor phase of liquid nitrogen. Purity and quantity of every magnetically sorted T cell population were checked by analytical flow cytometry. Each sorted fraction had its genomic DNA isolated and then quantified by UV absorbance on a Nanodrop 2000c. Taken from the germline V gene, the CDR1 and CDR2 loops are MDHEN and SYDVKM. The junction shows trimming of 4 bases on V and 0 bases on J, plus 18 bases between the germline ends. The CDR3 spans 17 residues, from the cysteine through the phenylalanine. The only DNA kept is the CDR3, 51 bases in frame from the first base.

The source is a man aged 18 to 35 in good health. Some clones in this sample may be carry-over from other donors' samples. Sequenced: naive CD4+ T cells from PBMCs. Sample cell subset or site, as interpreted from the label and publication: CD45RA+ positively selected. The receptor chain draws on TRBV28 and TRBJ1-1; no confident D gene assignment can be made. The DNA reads TGTGCCAGCAGTTCAGCCCTTGGGGTCAGCATGAACACTGAAGCTTTCTTT. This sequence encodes CASSSALGVSMNTEAFF. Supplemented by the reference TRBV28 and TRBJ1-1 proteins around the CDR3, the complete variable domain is DVKVTQSSRYLVKRTGEKVFLECVQDMDHENMFWYRQDPGLGLRLIYFSYDVKMKEKGDIPEGYSVSREKKERFSLILESASTNQTSMYLCASSSALGVSMNTEAFFGQGTRLTVV.